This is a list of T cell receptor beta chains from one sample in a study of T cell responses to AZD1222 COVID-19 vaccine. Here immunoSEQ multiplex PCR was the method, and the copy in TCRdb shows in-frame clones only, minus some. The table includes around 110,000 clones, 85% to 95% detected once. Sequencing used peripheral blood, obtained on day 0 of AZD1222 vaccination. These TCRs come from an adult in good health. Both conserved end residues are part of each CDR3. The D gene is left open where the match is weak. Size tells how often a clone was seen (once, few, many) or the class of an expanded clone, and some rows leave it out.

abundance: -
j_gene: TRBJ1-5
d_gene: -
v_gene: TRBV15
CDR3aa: CATSRDLQGLSQPQHF
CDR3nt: TGTGCCACCAGCAGAGATCTTCAGGGGTTAAGTCAGCCCCAGCATTTT

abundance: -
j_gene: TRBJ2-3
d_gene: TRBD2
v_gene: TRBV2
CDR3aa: CASPAPLAGAWDTQYF
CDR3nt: TGTGCCAGCCCAGCCCCACTAGCGGGAGCTTGGGATACGCAGTATTTT

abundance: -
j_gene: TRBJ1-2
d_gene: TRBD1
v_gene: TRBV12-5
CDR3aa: CASGLVLGQGVDYGYTF
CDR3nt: TGTGCTAGTGGTTTGGTACTAGGACAGGGGGTCGACTATGGCTACACCTTC

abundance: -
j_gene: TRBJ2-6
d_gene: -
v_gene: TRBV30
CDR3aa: CAWKRSGANVLTF
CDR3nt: TGTGCCTGGAAAAGGTCCGGGGCCAACGTCCTGACTTTC

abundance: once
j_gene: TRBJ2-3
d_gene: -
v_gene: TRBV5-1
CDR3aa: CASSFWGRDTQYF
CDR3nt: TGCGCCAGCAGCTTCTGGGGGCGAGATACGCAGTATTTT

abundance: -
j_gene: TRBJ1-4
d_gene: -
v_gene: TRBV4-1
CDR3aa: CASSQVRSGSRKLFF
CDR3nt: TGCGCCAGCAGCCAAGTTCGATCGGGGAGTCGAAAACTGTTTTTT

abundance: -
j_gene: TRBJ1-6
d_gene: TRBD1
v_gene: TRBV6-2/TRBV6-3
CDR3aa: CASSFRDRGAGTPLHF
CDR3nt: TGTGCCAGCAGTTTCCGGGACAGGGGAGCGGGAACACCCCTCCACTTT

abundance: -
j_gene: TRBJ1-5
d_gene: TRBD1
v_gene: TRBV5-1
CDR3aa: CASRGDRGGGQPQHF
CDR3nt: TGCGCCAGCAGGGGTGACAGGGGAGGTGGTCAGCCCCAGCATTTT

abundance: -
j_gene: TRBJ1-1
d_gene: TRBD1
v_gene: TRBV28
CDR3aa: CASSQTGLTEAFF
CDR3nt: TGTGCCAGCAGCCAGACAGGGCTCACTGAAGCTTTCTTT

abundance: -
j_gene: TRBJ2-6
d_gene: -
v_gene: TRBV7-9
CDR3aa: CASSPSPANVLTF
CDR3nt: TGTGCCAGCAGCCCGTCCCCAGCCAACGTCCTGACTTTC

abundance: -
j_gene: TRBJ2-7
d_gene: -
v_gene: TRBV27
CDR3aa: CASTSPVSYEQYF
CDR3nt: TGTGCCAGCACATCCCCAGTCTCCTACGAGCAGTACTTC

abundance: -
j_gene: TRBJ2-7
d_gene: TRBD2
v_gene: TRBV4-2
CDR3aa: CASSQVLSGNSYEQYF
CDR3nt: TGTGCCAGCAGCCAAGTTCTTAGCGGGAACTCCTACGAGCAGTACTTC

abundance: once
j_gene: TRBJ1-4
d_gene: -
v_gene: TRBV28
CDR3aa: CASSFRQGATNEKLFF
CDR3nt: TGTGCCAGCAGTTTTCGTCAGGGTGCAACTAATGAAAAACTGTTTTTT

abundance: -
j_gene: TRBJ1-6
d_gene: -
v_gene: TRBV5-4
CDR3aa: CASSLGIPAPLHF
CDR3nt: TGTGCCAGCAGCTTGGGGATACCGGCACCCCTCCACTTT

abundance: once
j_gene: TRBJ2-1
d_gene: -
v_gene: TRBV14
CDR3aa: CASSPSGSRGGSPYNEQFF
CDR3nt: TGTGCCAGCAGCCCGAGCGGGTCTAGGGGCGGGTCGCCTTACAATGAGCAGTTCTTC

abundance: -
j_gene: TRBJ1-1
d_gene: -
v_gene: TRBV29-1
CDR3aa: CSVEGEGGTEAFF
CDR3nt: TGCAGCGTTGAAGGCGAGGGCGGGACAGAAGCTTTCTTT

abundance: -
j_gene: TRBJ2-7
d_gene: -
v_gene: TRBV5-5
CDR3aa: CASSLMGRRRF
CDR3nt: TGTGCCAGCAGCTTGATGGGCAGGCGCCGCTTC

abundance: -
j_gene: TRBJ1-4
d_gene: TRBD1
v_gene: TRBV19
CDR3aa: CASSISGTGDEKLFF
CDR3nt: TGTGCCAGTAGTATCTCAGGGACAGGGGATGAAAAACTGTTTTTT